The 15 T cell receptor beta chains listed next were all sequenced from one sample in a study of shared clonotypes between healthy human individuals. Sequencing was performed with immunoSEQ multiplex PCR; in TCRdb, only in-frame clones are kept and a portion is missing. In the table there are nearly 2 million clones, 85% to 95% of which are singletons. CD45RO-negative CD8 cells positively selected for CCR7 made up the naive population, which excluded terminally differentiated effector memory CD45RA+ cells. The source material was naive CD8+ T cells sorted from blood. The receptors stem from a man younger than 35 in good health.

The chain links TRBV27 to TRBJ2-3, with 7 bases that match TRBD2. The CDR3 loop spans 14 amino acids. V shed 3 bases and J 5 bases; nucleotides not matched to a gene: 5. The germline CDR1 and CDR2 sequences are MNHEY and SMNVEV (reference sequence). The DNA for the CDR3 is TGTGCCAGCAGTTTGCGGCTAGCGGTAGATACGCAGTATTTT. Translated, it gives CASSLRLAVDTQYF.

This chain links TRBV6-5 with TRBJ2-3; 12 positions agree with TRBD2. This CDR3 is 13 amino acids long. Germline values: CDR1 MNHEY, CDR2 SVGAGI. V dropped 8 bases and J dropped 6; count of bases not matched to a gene: 3. This CDR3 reads CASQTSGSDTQYF. CDR3 sequence (DNA): TGTGCCAGCCAGACTAGCGGGAGTGATACGCAGTATTTT.

The chain recombines TRBV27 with TRBJ2-1; 12 bases align to TRBD2. J gave up 3 bases and V 5 bases, and 2 bases lay outside the gene matches. The length of the CDR3 is 15 residues. The germline gives CDR1 MNHEY, CDR2 SMNVEV (reference sequence). The CDR3, as DNA: TGTGCCAGCAGTATACTAGCGGGGGGCTACAATGAGCAGTTCTTC. It specifies CASSILAGGYNEQFF.

The chain carries TRBV4-1 and TRBJ1-4; unclear D gene. V gave up 0 bases and J gave up 7 bases, with 9 bases separating them. This CDR3 comprises 14 residues. The germline CDR1 and CDR2 sequences are MGHRA and YSYEKL. CDR3 DNA: TGCGCCAGCAGCCAAGAGAGTATTAGTGAAAAACTGTTTTTT. This codes for CASSQESISEKLFF.

This clone was recorded once. This chain links TRBV7-9 with TRBJ2-7; the match to TRBD2 covers 12 bases. The V segment lost 2 bases and the J segment 4 bases; nucleotides outside the gene matches: 3. This CDR3 contains 15 residues. Germline V gene sequence: CDR1 SEHNR, CDR2 FQNEAQ (reference sequence). The CDR3 is CASSLWLAGGYEQYF. The CDR3 DNA sequence: TGTGCCAGCAGCTTATGGCTAGCGGGAGGGTACGAGCAGTACTTC. The full variable domain, in which reference TRBV7-9 and TRBJ2-7 provide the parts outside the CDR3, is DTGVSQNPRHKITKRGQNVTFRCDPISEHNRLYWYRQTLGQGPEFLTYFQNEAQLEKSRLLSDRFSAERPKGSFSTLEIQRTEQGDSAMYLCASSLWLAGGYEQYFGPGTRLTVT.

The CDR3 loop reads CASSSGVGGTYGYTF. The CDR3 DNA reads as TGTGCCAGCAGCTCGGGGGTGGGCGGCACTTATGGCTACACCTTC. V and J are TRBV7-9 and TRBJ1-2; D might be TRBD1 (5 bases). The CDR3 has 15 residues. V lost 4 bases and J 5 bases, leaving 17 bases between the germline ends. The germline V gene has CDR1 SEHNR and CDR2 FQNEAQ (reference sequence). Using reference TRBV7-9 and TRBJ1-2 for the parts outside the CDR3, the full variable domain is DTGVSQNPRHKITKRGQNVTFRCDPISEHNRLYWYRQTLGQGPEFLTYFQNEAQLEKSRLLSDRFSAERPKGSFSTLEIQRTEQGDSAMYLCASSSGVGGTYGYTFGSGTRLTVV.

J is TRBJ2-3 and V is TRBV11-2, with TRBD2 matching over 10 bases. CDR3 size: 15 residues. After removal of 4 bases from V and 5 bases from J, the junction contained 6 bases not matched to a gene. Germline V gene lookup returns CDR1 SGHAT and CDR2 FQNNGV. CDR3 sequence reads: CASSSSLAGEDTQYF. For the CDR3, the DNA is TGTGCCAGCAGCTCGTCGCTAGCGGGGGAAGATACGCAGTATTTT.

The chain links TRBV4-1 to TRBJ2-2, with 10 bases fitting TRBD2. CDR1 is MGHRA, CDR2 YSYEKL, per germline. The CDR3 length is 14 residues. Losses at the gene ends were 6 bases for V and 7 bases for J; bases not matched to a gene: 5. CDR3 nucleotides: TGCGCCAGCAGAGAGCGGGGGGGCGTCGGGGAGCTGTTTTTT. Its protein product is CASRERGGVGELFF.

J is TRBJ2-1 and V is TRBV7-8; 9 bases are a match to TRBD2. The germline CDR1 and CDR2 sequences are SGHVS and FQNEAQ. This CDR3 is built from 15 residues. V gave up 6 bases and J gave up 8 bases; unmatched junction bases: 11. The CDR3 protein is CASRASGTFVDEQFF. For the CDR3, the DNA is TGTGCCAGCAGGGCTAGCGGGACGTTTGTGGATGAGCAGTTCTTC.

The rearrangement uses TRBV27 and TRBJ2-1, with 10 bases identical to TRBD2. V lost 5 bases to trimming and J lost 7 bases; unmatched junction nucleotides: 11. Germline V gives CDR1 MNHEY, CDR2 SMNVEV (reference sequence). The length of the CDR3 is 16 residues. CDR3 amino acids: CASSPLKRGGINEQFF. CDR3 sequence (DNA): TGTGCCAGCAGTCCCCTCAAGCGGGGGGGCATAAATGAGCAGTTCTTC.

V gene TRBV5-6 combines with J gene TRBJ1-1; no clear D. Germline CDR1 SGHDT, CDR2 YYEEEE. V lost 2 bases and J lost 8, with 13 bases in between. The CDR3 sequence is 13 residues long. CDR3 DNA sequence: TGTGCCAGCAGCTTTAATTTGGCTCCAGAAGCTTTCTTT. Its protein product is CASSFNLAPEAFF.

The gene calls are TRBV13 and TRBJ2-1; D not resolved. CDR1 and CDR2 (germline): PRHDT, FYEKMQ (reference sequence). Trimming shortened V by 5 bases and J by 6 bases, and 8 bases separated the two germline ends. The CDR3 is 12 residues long. For the CDR3, the DNA is TGTGCCAGCAGCGACGCTTCCAATGAGCAGTTCTTC. It codes for CASSDASNEQFF.

The gene calls are TRBV12-5 and TRBJ2-5, with unresolved D. The germline V gene encodes CDR1 LGHNT and CDR2 FRNRAP. Trimming took 1 base from V and 0 from J, leaving 0 bases between them. CDR3 length equals 12 residues. CDR3 nucleotide sequence: TGTGCTAGTGGTTTGGACCAAGAGACCCAGTACTTC. Amino acid sequence: CASGLDQETQYF.

The gene calls are TRBV28 and TRBJ2-7, with 9 bases that match TRBD1. V trimming: 5 bases; J trimming: 1 base; junction bases outside the gene matches: 21. Germline V gene data show CDR1 as MDHEN and CDR2 as SYDVKM. This CDR3 is 20 amino acids long. CDR3 DNA sequence: TGTGCCAGCAGTCCTACTCCCGGGACAGGGTCGAGGGGGATATCCTACGAGCAGTACTTC. The encoded protein is CASSPTPGTGSRGISYEQYF.

The CDR3 protein is CSGVGGGYEQYF. The CDR3 DNA reads as TGCAGCGGGGTCGGAGGGGGCTACGAGCAGTACTTC. This rearrangement joins TRBV29-1 to TRBJ2-7, with D perhaps given as TRBD1 or TRBD2 (6 bases each). Germline CDR1 is SQVTM and CDR2 is ANQGSEA. The CDR3 is made up of 12 amino acids. With 7 bases removed from V and 3 bases from J, the gap between germline ends came to 13 bases.